The 14 T cell receptor beta chains in this list originate from one sample, sequenced in a study of blood T cell repertoires in COVID-19. Method: immunoSEQ multiplex PCR; TCRdb's copy keeps in-frame clones and lacks some. Of hundreds of thousands of clones listed, approximately 88% are singletons. The specimen sequenced was peripheral blood. The source of these receptors is a man between 18 and 29 years old with active or convalescent COVID-19.

In the case of this clone: The same CDR3 is also encoded by other DNA sequences in this sample. The CDR3 loop is CASSQVGRGNSPLHF. The CDR3 nucleotides read TGTGCCAGCAGCCAAGTGGGCAGGGGTAATTCACCCCTCCACTTT. The chain employs TRBV3-1 (or the pseudogene TRBV3-2) and TRBJ1-6; D is perhaps TRBD1 (6 bases). The CDR3 totals 15 residues. In germline, CDR1 is LGHDT, CDR2 YNNKEL (reference sequence). V was pared by 1 base and J by 6 bases, with 10 bases between.

Only one count was recorded for this clone. V usage is TRBV19 and J usage is TRBJ1-5, with 7 bases identical to TRBD1. Germline V gene lookup returns CDR1 LNHDA and CDR2 SQIVND (reference sequence). The CDR3 runs 14 residues. V gave up 7 bases and J gave up 5 bases; unmatched junction bases: 8. The CDR3 is CASKWQGVHQPQHF. CDR3 DNA: TGTGCCAGTAAGTGGCAGGGGGTCCATCAGCCCCAGCATTTT.

The chain has TRBV25-1 and TRBJ1-1, with D unclear. The V gene lost 3 bases and the J gene lost 1 base, with 3 bases spanning the gap. Germline assignment: CDR1 MGHDK and CDR2 SYGVNS. The CDR3 runs 12 residues. CDR3 sequence reads: CASSEANTEAFF. CDR3 sequence (DNA): TGTGCCAGCAGTGAGGCGAACACTGAAGCTTTCTTT.

The V and J genes are TRBV9 and TRBJ2-6; no firm D call. The germline V gene encodes CDR1 SGDLS and CDR2 YYNGEE. The CDR3 consists of 16 residues. V was cut by 3 bases and J by 2 bases, with 12 bases left in between. The DNA of the CDR3 is TGTGCCAGCAGCGCCTCTGAGGCTACTGGGGCCAACGTCCTGACTTTC. It translates to CASSASEATGANVLTF.

The chain has TRBV4-1 and TRBJ2-7; 10 nucleotides align to TRBD1. With V trimmed by 4 bases and J by 9 bases, 9 bases remained unmatched. The V gene's germline CDR1 is MGHRA and CDR2 YSYEKL. The CDR3 spans 14 residues. The CDR3 coding sequence is TGCGCCAGCAGCCCGAGCACCGGACAGGGGGTGCAGTACTTC. Residues: CASSPSTGQGVQYF.

The rearrangement uses TRBV29-1 and TRBJ1-2, with D perhaps TRBD1 (5 bases). Trimming cost V 2 bases and J 2 bases, with 15 bases left between them. The CDR3 totals 15 residues. Per germline, CDR1 SQVTM and CDR2 ANQGSEA. CDR3 region: CSVEPTDTPNYGYTF. The CDR3 region has the DNA TGCAGCGTTGAACCAACGGACACCCCAAACTATGGCTACACCTTC.

In this sample, this clone turned up a few times. The chain employs TRBV3-1 (or the pseudogene TRBV3-2) and TRBJ1-1, with 9 bases matching TRBD1. Germline CDR1 LGHDT, CDR2 YNNKEL (reference sequence). This CDR3 spans 13 amino acids. V was pared by 3 bases and J by 9 bases, with 5 bases of the junction left unmatched. The CDR3 bases are TGTGCCAGCAGCCATAGGGACAGGGAGAAAGCTTTCTTT. The encoded protein is CASSHRDREKAFF.

This clone was detected many times. This chain links TRBV6-4 with TRBJ2-1, with TRBD2 matching 7 bases. Germline assignment: CDR1 MRHNA and CDR2 SNTAGT. Trimming took 4 bases from V and 7 from J; bases not matched to a gene: 7. The CDR3 is 14 amino acids. CDR3 in amino acids: CASSVAGEGNEQFF. The CDR3 DNA sequence: TGTGCCAGCAGTGTAGCTGGGGAGGGGAATGAGCAGTTCTTC.

The chain has TRBV10-3 and TRBJ1-2; TRBD1 matches 7 bases. The CDR3 extends over 13 amino acids. Trimming at V came to 7 bases and at J to 3 bases, leaving 5 bases not matched to a gene. Germline-derived CDR1 and CDR2 are ENHRY and SYGVKD. The CDR3 loop is CAITPGQDYGYTF. The CDR3, as DNA: TGTGCCATCACCCCCGGACAGGACTATGGCTACACCTTC.

This clone was recorded only once. This chain links TRBV7-9 with TRBJ1-4; the D gene is possibly TRBD1 (5 bases). There are 17 residues in the CDR3. V gave up 5 bases and J gave up 2 bases, with 18 bases separating them. CDR1 is SEHNR, CDR2 FQNEAQ, per germline (reference sequence). The DNA for the CDR3 is TGTGCCAGCAGCCCAAAACGAACACAGGAGACTAATGAAAAACTGTTTTTT. This encodes CASSPKRTQETNEKLFF.

This clone has more than one count but fewer than ten. The chain couples TRBV7-9 to TRBJ1-2, with D unclear. CDR1 SEHNR and CDR2 FQNEAQ come from the germline V gene (reference sequence). The V gene lost 5 bases and the J gene lost 3 bases, with 10 bases spanning the gap. This CDR3 has 13 amino acids. The DNA of the CDR3 is TGTGCCAGCAGCCCTACAGATCACTATGGCTACACCTTC. Protein sequence: CASSPTDHYGYTF. Complete variable domain (other parts from reference TRBV7-9 and TRBJ1-2): DTGVSQNPRHKITKRGQNVTFRCDPISEHNRLYWYRQTLGQGPEFLTYFQNEAQLEKSRLLSDRFSAERPKGSFSTLEIQRTEQGDSAMYLCASSPTDHYGYTFGSGTRLTVV.

J is TRBJ2-1 and V is TRBV18; 11 bases match TRBD1. The V gene's germline CDR1 is KGHSH and CDR2 LQKENI. V dropped 4 bases and J dropped 0; count of bases not matched to a gene: 8. CDR3 length equals 18 residues. In DNA form, the CDR3 reads TGTGCCAGCTCACTCGGACAGGGGGCCCACAGCTCCTACAATGAGCAGTTCTTC. Amino acids: CASSLGQGAHSSYNEQFF.

This clone was detected once. The chain recombines TRBV5-1 with TRBJ2-5; 10 bases map to TRBD1. Per the germline V gene, CDR1 is SGHRS and CDR2 is YFSETQ. Trimming at V came to 1 base and at J to 2 bases, leaving 5 bases not matched to a gene. The CDR3 is made up of 16 amino acids. CDR3 loop: CASSLSGGQGQETQYF. CDR3 bases: TGCGCCAGCAGCTTGTCGGGGGGACAGGGGCAAGAGACCCAGTACTTC.

The gene calls are TRBV19 and TRBJ1-2, with TRBD1 matching 7 bases. Germline CDR1 is LNHDA and CDR2 is SQIVND (reference sequence). The CDR3 has 18 amino acids. V lost 5 bases and J lost 1; bases outside the gene matches: 16. CDR3 in amino acids: CASSPFQYRDSNNYGYTF. The CDR3 coding sequence is TGTGCCAGTAGTCCGTTCCAGTACCGGGACAGTAATAACTATGGCTACACCTTC.